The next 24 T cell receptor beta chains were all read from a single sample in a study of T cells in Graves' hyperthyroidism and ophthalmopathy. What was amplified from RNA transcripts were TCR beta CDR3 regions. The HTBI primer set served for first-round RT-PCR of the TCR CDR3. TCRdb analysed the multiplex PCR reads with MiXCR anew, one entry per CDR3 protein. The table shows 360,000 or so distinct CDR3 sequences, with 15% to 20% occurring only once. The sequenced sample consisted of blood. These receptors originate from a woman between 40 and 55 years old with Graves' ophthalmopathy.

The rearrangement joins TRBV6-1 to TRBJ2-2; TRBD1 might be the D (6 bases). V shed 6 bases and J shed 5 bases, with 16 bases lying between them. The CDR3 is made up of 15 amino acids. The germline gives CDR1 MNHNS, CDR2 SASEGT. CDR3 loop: CASRGEQGGTGELFF. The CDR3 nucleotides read TGTGCCAGCAGAGGGGAACAGGGCGGGACCGGGGAGCTGTTTTTT.

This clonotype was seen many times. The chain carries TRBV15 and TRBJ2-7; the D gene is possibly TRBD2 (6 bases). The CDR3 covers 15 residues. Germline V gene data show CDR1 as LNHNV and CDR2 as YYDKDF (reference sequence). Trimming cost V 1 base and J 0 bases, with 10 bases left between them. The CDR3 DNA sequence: TGTGCCACCAGCAGAGTCCGGGAGAGCTCCTACGAGCAGTACTTC. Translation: CATSRVRESSYEQYF.

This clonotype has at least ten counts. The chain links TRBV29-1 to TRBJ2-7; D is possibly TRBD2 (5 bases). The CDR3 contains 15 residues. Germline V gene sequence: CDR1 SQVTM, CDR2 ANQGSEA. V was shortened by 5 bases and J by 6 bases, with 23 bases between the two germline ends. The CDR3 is CSVSFEGRLSGEQYF. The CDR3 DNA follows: TGCAGCGTTTCGTTCGAGGGCAGGCTCTCGGGCGAGCAGTACTTC.

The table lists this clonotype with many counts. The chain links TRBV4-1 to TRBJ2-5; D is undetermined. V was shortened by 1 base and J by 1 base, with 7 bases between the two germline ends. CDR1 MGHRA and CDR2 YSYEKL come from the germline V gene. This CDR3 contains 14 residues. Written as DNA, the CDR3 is TGCGCCAGCAGCCAAGGTCCAGGCCAAGAGACCCAGTACTTC. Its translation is CASSQGPGQETQYF.

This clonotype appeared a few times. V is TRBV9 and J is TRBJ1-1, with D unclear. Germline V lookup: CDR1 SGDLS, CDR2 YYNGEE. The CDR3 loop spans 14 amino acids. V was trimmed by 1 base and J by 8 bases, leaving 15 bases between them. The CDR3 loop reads CASSVTLSGPEAFF. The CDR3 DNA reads TGTGCCAGCAGCGTAACCCTTTCCGGGCCCGAAGCTTTCTTT.

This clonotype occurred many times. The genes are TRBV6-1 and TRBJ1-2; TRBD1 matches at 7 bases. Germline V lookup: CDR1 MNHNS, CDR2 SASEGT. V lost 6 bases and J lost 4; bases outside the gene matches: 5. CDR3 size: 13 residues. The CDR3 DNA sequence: TGTGCCAGCAGCCAGGACAGGACCTATGGCTACACCTTC. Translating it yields CASSQDRTYGYTF.

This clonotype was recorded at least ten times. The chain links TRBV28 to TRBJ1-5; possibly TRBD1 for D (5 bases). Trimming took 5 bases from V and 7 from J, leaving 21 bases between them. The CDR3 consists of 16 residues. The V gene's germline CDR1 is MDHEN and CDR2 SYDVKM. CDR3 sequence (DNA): TGTGCCAGCAGTACCCGTGAACCAGGGAAGGGCCAGCCCCAGCATTTT. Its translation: CASSTREPGKGQPQHF.

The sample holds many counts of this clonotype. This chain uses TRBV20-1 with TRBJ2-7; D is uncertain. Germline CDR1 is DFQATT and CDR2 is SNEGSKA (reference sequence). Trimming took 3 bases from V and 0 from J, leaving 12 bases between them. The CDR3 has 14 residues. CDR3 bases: TGCAGTGCTAGGTGGCCGGAAAGCTCCTACGAGCAGTACTTC. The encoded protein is CSARWPESSYEQYF.

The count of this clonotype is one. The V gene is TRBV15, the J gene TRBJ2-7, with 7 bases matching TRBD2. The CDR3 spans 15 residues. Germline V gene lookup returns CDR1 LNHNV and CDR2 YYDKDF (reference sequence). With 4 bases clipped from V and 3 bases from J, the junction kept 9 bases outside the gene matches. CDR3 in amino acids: CATSIERGSYYEQYF. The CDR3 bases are TGTGCCACCAGCATTGAGCGGGGATCGTACTACGAGCAGTACTTC.

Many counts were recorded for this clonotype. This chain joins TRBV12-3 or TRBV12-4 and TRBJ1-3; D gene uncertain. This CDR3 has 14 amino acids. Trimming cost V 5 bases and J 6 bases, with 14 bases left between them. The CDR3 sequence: CASSPNEDPNTIYF. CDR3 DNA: TGTGCCAGCAGTCCAAACGAAGACCCAAACACCATATATTTT.

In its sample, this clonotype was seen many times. The CDR3: CASGNRLLAQHF. The CDR3 DNA reads as TGTGCCAGCGGCAACAGGCTCTTGGCCCAGCATTTT. This chain joins TRBV28 and TRBJ1-5; tentative D call: TRBD1 (5 bases). The germline V and J ends were trimmed by 8 bases and 11 bases, with 16 bases remaining between them. Germline-derived CDR1 and CDR2 are MDHEN and SYDVKM. CDR3 length equals 12 residues.

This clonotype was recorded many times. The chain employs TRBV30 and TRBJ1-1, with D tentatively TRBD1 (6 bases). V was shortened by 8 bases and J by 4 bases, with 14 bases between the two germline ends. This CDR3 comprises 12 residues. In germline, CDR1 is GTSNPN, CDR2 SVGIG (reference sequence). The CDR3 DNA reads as TGTGCCGGGACACCCCCGGGCACTGAAGCTTTCTTT. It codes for CAGTPPGTEAFF.

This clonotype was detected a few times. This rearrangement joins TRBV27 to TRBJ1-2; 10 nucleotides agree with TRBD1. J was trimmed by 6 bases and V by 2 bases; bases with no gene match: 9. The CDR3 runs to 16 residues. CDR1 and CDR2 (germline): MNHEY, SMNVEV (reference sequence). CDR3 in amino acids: CASSLRQGAVGNGYTF. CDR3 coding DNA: TGTGCCAGCAGTTTAAGACAGGGGGCGGTTGGTAATGGCTACACCTTC.

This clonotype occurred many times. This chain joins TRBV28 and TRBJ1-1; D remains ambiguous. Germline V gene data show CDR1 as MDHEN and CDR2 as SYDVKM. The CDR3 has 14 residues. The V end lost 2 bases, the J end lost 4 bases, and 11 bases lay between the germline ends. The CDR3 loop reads CASSLGRLGTEAFF. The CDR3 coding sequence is TGTGCCAGCAGTTTAGGAAGGCTTGGCACTGAAGCTTTCTTT.

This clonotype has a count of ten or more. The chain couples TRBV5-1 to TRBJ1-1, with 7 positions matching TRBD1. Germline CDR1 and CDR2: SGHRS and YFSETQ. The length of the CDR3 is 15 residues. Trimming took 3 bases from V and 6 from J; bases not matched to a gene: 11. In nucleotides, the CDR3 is TGCGCCAGCAGCTCGCGACAGGGCGACCGTTCTGAAGCTTTCTTT. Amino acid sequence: CASSSRQGDRSEAFF.

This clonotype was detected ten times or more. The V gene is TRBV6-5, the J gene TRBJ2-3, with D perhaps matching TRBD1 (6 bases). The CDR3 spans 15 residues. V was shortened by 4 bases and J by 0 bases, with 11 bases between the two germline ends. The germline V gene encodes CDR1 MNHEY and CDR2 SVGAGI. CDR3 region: CASSSQGMSTDTQYF. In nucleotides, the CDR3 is TGTGCCAGCAGTTCACAGGGTATGAGCACAGATACGCAGTATTTT.

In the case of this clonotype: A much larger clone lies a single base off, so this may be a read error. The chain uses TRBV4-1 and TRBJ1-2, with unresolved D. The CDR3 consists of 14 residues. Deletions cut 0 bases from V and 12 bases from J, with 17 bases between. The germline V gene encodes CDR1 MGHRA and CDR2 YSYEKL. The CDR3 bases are TGCGCCAGCAGCCAAGAACCCCGAACACGGGCGGACACCTTC. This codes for CASSQEPRTRADTF.

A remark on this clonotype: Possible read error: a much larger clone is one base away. CDR3: CVSTNDRASNQPQHF. The CDR3 nucleotides are TGTGTCAGCACCAACGACAGGGCTAGCAATCAGCCCCAGCATTTT. J is TRBJ1-5 and V is TRBV2; 7 bases map to TRBD1. This CDR3 spans 15 amino acids. Germline loops: CDR1 SNHLY, CDR2 FYNNEI.

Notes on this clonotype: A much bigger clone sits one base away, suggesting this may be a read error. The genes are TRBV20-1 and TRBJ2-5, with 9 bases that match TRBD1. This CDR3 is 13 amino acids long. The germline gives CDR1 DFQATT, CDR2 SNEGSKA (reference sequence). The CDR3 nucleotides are TGCAGTGCTAACCCGGGACAGGGATCGACCCTGTACTTC. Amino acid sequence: CSANPGQGSTLYF.

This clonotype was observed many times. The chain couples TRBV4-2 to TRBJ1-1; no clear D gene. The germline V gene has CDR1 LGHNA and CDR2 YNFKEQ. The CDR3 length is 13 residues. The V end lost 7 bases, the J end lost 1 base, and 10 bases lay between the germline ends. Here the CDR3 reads CASKYGENTEAFF. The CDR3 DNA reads TGTGCCAGCAAGTATGGGGAGAACACTGAAGCTTTCTTT.

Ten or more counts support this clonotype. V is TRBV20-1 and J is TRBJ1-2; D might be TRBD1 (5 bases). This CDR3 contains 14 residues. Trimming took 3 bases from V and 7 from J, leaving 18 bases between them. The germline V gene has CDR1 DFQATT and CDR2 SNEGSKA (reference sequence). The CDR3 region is CSARTLGGLSGYTF. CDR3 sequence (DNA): TGCAGTGCTAGGACCCTCGGGGGACTCTCTGGCTACACCTTC.

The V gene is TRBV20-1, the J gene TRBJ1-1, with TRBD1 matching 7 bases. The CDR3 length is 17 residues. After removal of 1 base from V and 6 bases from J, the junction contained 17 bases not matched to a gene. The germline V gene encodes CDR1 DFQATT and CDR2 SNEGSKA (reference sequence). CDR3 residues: CSARAGLEQGRGPEAFF. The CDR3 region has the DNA TGCAGTGCTAGAGCCGGACTCGAACAGGGGCGAGGGCCTGAAGCTTTCTTT.

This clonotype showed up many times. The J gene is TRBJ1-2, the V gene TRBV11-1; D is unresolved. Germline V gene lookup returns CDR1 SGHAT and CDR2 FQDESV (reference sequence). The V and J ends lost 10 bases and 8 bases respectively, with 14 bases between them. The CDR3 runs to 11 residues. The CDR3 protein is CATRQELGYTF. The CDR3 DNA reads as TGTGCCACCCGACAAGAGCTCGGCTACACCTTC.

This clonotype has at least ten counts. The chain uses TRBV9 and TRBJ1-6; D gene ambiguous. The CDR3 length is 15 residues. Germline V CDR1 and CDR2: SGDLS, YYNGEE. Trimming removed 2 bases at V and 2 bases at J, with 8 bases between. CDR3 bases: TGTGCCAGCAGCGTTGCAGCCGCCTATAATTCACCCCTCCACTTT. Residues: CASSVAAAYNSPLHF.